This T cell receptor (beta chain) was found in a study of cytomegalovirus exposure and HLA in healthy donors. The CDR3 spans 15 residues. CDR1 MRHNA and CDR2 SNTAGT come from the germline V gene. Trimming took 2 bases from V and 4 from J; bases not matched to a gene: 4. Vbeta (60) and Jbeta (13) primers were used in the PCR. Produced via immunoSEQ multiplex PCR; TCRdb's table is partial and in-frame only. Of 120,000 to 150,000 clones in the sample, about 73% were seen once. Study findings and constraints: Several top significant clusters appeared, in a later analysis, to be linked to common viral pathogens. Most of the TCR beta V segments (in an earlier analysis) were productive either about 90% or about 30% of the time.

As regards this clone: The antigen is not known.

Sequenced material: PBMCs. This TCR came from a man aged 40-49 years in good health and CMV-seropositive. The V call is TRBV6-4, the J call TRBJ2-3; 9 nucleotides agree with TRBD2. In DNA form, the CDR3 reads TGTGCCAGCAGTGACGCGGGAGGGCCGTCAGATACGCAGTATTTT. This translates into CASSDAGGPSDTQYF.